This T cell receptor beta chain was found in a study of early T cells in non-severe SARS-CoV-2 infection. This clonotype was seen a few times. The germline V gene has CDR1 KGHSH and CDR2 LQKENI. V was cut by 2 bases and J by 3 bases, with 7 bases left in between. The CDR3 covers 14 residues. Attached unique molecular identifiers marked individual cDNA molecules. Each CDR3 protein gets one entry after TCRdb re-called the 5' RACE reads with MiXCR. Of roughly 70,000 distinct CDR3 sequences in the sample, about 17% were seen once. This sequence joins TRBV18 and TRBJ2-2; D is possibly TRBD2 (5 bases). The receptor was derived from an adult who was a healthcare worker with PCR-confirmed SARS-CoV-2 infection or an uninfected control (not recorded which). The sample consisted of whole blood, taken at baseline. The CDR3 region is CASSPDGDTGELFF. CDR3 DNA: TGTGCCAGCTCACCAGACGGGGACACCGGGGAGCTGTTTTTT.